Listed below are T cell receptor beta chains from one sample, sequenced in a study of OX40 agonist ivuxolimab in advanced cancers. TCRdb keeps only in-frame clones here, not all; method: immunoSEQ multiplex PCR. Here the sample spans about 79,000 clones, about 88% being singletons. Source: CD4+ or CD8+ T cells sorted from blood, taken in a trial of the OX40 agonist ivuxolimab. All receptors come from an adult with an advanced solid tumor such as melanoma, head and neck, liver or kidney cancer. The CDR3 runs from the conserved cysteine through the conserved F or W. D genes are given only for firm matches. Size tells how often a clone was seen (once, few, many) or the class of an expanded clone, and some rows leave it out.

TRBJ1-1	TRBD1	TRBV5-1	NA	CASSLNGQGMDTEAFF	TGCGCCAGCAGCTTAAATGGACAGGGTATGGACACTGAAGCTTTCTTT
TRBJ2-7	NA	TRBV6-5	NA	CASSYRYEGEQYF	TGTGCCAGCAGTTACCGCTATGAGGGCGAGCAGTACTTC
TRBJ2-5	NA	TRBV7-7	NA	CASSSGGGLETQYF	TGTGCTAGCAGCTCGGGAGGGGGCTTAGAGACCCAGTACTTC
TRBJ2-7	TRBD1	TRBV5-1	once	CASSSLTGTGDEQYF	TGCGCCAGCAGCTCCTTAACCGGGACAGGGGACGAGCAGTACTTC
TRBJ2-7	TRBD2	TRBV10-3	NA	CAISGSGRAYEQYF	TGTGCCATCAGTGGGAGCGGGAGGGCTTACGAGCAGTACTTC
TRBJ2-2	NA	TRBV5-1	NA	CASTTDANTGELFF	TGCGCCAGCACGACAGACGCGAACACCGGGGAGCTGTTTTTT
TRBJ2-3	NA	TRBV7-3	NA	CASSSGALAGDTQYF	TGTGCCAGCAGCTCAGGGGCCCTGGCAGGAGATACGCAGTATTTT
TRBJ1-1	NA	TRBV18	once	CASSRNPGDTEAFF	TGTGCCAGCTCACGAAACCCAGGTGACACTGAAGCTTTCTTT
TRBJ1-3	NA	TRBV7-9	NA	CASSMDAALAGNTIYF	TGTGCCAGCAGCATGGATGCCGCTTTGGCTGGAAACACCATATATTTT
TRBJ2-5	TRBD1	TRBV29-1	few	CSVLRQGGETQYF	TGCAGCGTGCTCCGACAGGGCGGCGAGACCCAGTACTTC
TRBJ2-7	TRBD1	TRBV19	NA	CASSTGTGGRYEQYF	TGTGCCAGTAGTACCGGGACAGGGGGCAGGTACGAGCAGTACTTC
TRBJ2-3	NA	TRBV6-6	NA	CASSSALGADTQYF	TGTGCCAGCAGTTCGGCTTTAGGTGCAGATACGCAGTATTTT
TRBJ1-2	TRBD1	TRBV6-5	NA	CASSPRDRSYGYTF	TGTGCCAGCAGCCCCCGGGACAGATCCTATGGCTACACCTTC
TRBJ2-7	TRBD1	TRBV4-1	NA	CASSQDTQGGREQYF	TGCGCCAGCAGCCAAGATACACAGGGGGGTAGGGAGCAGTACTTC
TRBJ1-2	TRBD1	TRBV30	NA	CACQQGLGGYTF	TGTGCCTGTCAACAGGGGTTGGGAGGCTACACCTTC
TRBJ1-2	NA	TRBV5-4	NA	CASSLRSGAGYGYTF	TGTGCCAGCAGCTTGAGATCGGGGGCTGGCTATGGCTACACCTTC
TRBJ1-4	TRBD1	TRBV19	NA	CASSIDGGQADNEKLFF	TGTGCCAGTAGTATAGACGGGGGACAGGCGGATAATGAAAAACTGTTTTTT
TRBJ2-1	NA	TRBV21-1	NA	CASIWNGRGKVGNEQFF	TGTGCCAGCATATGGAACGGGCGAGGGAAGGTTGGGAATGAGCAGTTCTTC
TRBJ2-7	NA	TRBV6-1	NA	CASSELASVQYF	TGTGCCAGCAGTGAATTGGCCTCGGTGCAGTACTTC
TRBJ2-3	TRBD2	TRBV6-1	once	CASMGLAGDTQYF	TGTGCCAGCATGGGACTAGCGGGAGATACGCAGTATTTT
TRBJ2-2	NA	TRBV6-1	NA	CASSEQSTGELFF	TGTGCCAGCAGTGAACAGAGCACCGGGGAGCTGTTTTTT
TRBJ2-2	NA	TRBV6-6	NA	CASTYSAGELFF	TGTGCCAGCACTTACTCGGCCGGGGAGCTGTTTTTT
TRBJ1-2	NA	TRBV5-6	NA	CASSWSRGGYGYTF	TGTGCCAGCAGCTGGTCGAGAGGGGGCTATGGCTACACCTTC
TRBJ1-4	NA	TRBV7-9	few	CASSLKGSGRVRSEKLFF	TGTGCCAGCAGCTTAAAAGGGTCCGGGAGGGTCCGGAGTGAAAAACTGTTTTTT
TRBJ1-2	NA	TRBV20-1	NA	CSATPGDGYTF	TGCAGTGCTACCCCCGGTGATGGCTACACCTTC
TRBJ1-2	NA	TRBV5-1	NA	CASSLRGVGNYGYTF	TGCGCCAGCAGCTTGAGGGGGGTAGGCAACTATGGCTACACCTTC
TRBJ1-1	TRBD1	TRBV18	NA	CASSPFTDRGTFF	TGTGCCAGCTCACCATTCACCGACAGGGGAACTTTCTTT
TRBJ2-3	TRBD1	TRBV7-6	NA	CASSLPTGGGSTDTQYF	TGTGCCAGCAGTCTTCCGACAGGGGGGGGAAGCACAGATACGCAGTATTTT
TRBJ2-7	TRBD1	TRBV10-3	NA	CAISEGQGASYEQYF	TGTGCCATCAGTGAAGGGCAGGGGGCCTCCTACGAGCAGTACTTC
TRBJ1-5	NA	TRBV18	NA	CASSPRGAQPQHF	TGTGCCAGCTCACCACGCGGGGCCCAGCCCCAGCATTTT
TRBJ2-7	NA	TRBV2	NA	CASSERDLPRSSYEQYF	TGTGCCAGCAGTGAACGGGACCTCCCTCGAAGCTCCTACGAGCAGTACTTC
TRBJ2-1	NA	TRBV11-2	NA	CASSSWRVAATSYNEQFF	TGTGCCAGCAGCTCGTGGAGGGTAGCGGCTACCTCCTACAATGAGCAGTTCTTC
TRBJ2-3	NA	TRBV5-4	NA	CASSLKTGNTDTQYF	TGTGCCAGCAGCTTGAAGACAGGAAACACAGATACGCAGTATTTT
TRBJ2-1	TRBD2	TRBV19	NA	CASSIGLAGAYNEQFF	TGTGCCAGTAGTATAGGACTAGCGGGAGCTTACAATGAGCAGTTCTTC